What follows are 14 T cell receptor beta chains derived from one specimen sequenced in a study of cytomegalovirus exposure and HLA in healthy donors. Primers included in the PCR were 60 Vbeta and 13 Jbeta primers. TCRdb's copy holds only in-frame clones and misses some; the assay was immunoSEQ multiplex PCR. Found here are about 71,000 clones, 70% of them singletons; the top ten hold roughly 9.7%. The sequencing sample was made of PBMCs. Receptor source: a woman aged 50 to 65 in good health and CMV-seropositive.

The count of this clone is one. This rearrangement joins TRBV28 to TRBJ1-4, with D tentatively TRBD1 (5 bases). The CDR3 has 15 amino acids. CDR1 and CDR2 (germline): MDHEN, SYDVKM. Trimming took off 6 bases at V and 4 bases at J, with 15 bases between the two ends. The CDR3 DNA is TGTGCCAGCAGCGCTACTGACAGTTATAATGAAAAACTGTTTTTT. This codes for CASSATDSYNEKLFF.

This CDR3 reads CASSLVGAGGNTIYF. The DNA of the CDR3 is TGTGCCAGCAGTTTGGTGGGGGCAGGGGGAAACACCATATATTTT. The chain links TRBV7-8 to TRBJ1-3, with D tentatively TRBD1 (6 bases). CDR3 length: 15 amino acids. V dropped 6 bases and J dropped 4 bases, with 16 bases sitting between them. The germline V gene has CDR1 SGHVS and CDR2 FQNEAQ.

This sequence joins TRBV5-4 and TRBJ1-1; TRBD1 agrees at 8 bases. Germline CDR1 SGHNT, CDR2 YYREEE (reference sequence). The CDR3 is 15 residues long. V trimming: 4 bases; J trimming: 7 bases; junction bases outside the gene matches: 12. CDR3 sequence (DNA): TGTGCCAGCAGCAATAAGTCCCGGACAGGGCTTGAAGCTTTCTTT. This translates into CASSNKSRTGLEAFF.

The chain joins TRBV7-6 to TRBJ1-1, with D tentatively TRBD1 (5 bases). CDR1 and CDR2 (germline): SGHVS, FNYEAQ. The CDR3 consists of 16 residues. V was clipped by 5 bases and J by 0 bases, with 16 bases between them. CDR3 nucleotide sequence: TGTGCCAGCAGCCCGCGGGGGAGAACCATGAACACTGAAGCTTTCTTT. Its translation is CASSPRGRTMNTEAFF.

The chain uses TRBV5-4 and TRBJ2-3, with D possibly being TRBD2 (6 bases). V gave up 4 bases and J gave up 0 bases, with 12 bases separating them. The CDR3 has 15 amino acids. The germline CDR1 and CDR2 sequences are SGHNT and YYREEE (reference sequence). For the CDR3, the DNA is TGTGCCAGCAGCCGGGGTGGGGGGAGCACAGATACGCAGTATTTT. It codes for CASSRGGGSTDTQYF.

The chain carries TRBV4-1 and TRBJ2-3; 11 positions agree with TRBD2. J gave up 6 bases and V 3 bases, and 8 bases lay outside the gene matches. CDR3 length: 16 residues. CDR1 MGHRA and CDR2 YSYEKL come from the germline V gene. The CDR3 spells CASSQLLAGGMDTQYF. The DNA of the CDR3 is TGCGCCAGCAGCCAGCTGCTAGCGGGAGGAATGGATACGCAGTATTTT.

This clone was seen more than once but under ten times. The chain has TRBV7-2 and TRBJ1-3; no firm D call. The V gene lost 2 bases and the J gene lost 0 bases, with 8 bases spanning the gap. Looked up from germline, CDR1 is SGHTA and CDR2 is FQGNSA. The CDR3 is 15 amino acids. The CDR3 coding sequence is TGTGCCAGCAGCTTACAGCGTAGCTCTGGAAACACCATATATTTT. Encoded protein: CASSLQRSSGNTIYF.

The V call is TRBV19, the J call TRBJ1-6, with 7 bases lining up with TRBD1. From germline, CDR1 is LNHDA and CDR2 SQIVND (reference sequence). The CDR3 contains 14 residues. The V segment lost 5 bases and the J segment 7 bases; nucleotides outside the gene matches: 5. The CDR3 coding sequence is TGTGCCAGTAGTCAACCGGGACAGAATTCACCCCTCCACTTT. It yields the protein CASSQPGQNSPLHF.

The chain couples TRBV28 to TRBJ2-7; 11 bases are a match to TRBD1. V shed 10 bases, J shed 2 bases, and the junction held 7 bases outside the gene matches. CDR3 size: 14 residues. Germline CDR1 reads MDHEN; CDR2 reads SYDVKM. The CDR3 reads CATYRDRGAYEQYF. The CDR3 DNA is TGTGCCACTTATCGGGACAGGGGGGCCTACGAGCAGTACTTC.

The gene calls are TRBV7-6 and TRBJ1-2; the match to TRBD1 covers 8 bases. Trimming took 6 bases from V and 4 from J; bases not matched to a gene: 7. Germline CDR1 and CDR2: SGHVS and FNYEAQ. This CDR3 is built from 14 residues. CDR3 DNA: TGTGCCAGCAGTCCGACTGACAGGGGCTATGGCTACACCTTC. It codes for CASSPTDRGYGYTF.

The chain is built from TRBV5-1 and TRBJ1-5; TRBD1 might be the D (6 bases). The V gene lost 0 bases and the J gene lost 5 bases, with 12 bases spanning the gap. Germline CDR1 and CDR2: SGHRS and YFSETQ. The CDR3 runs to 15 residues. CDR3 nucleotides: TGCGCCAGCAGCTTGGGTTGGGGGGGCGATCAGCCCCAGCATTTT. Its protein is CASSLGWGGDQPQHF.

In DNA, the CDR3 is TGCGCCAGCAGCTCCCAAGGACAGGGGGCATCGATGACCAGTGGCTACACCTTC. Encoded protein: CASSSQGQGASMTSGYTF. The V gene is TRBV5-1, the J gene TRBJ1-2; 11 bases agree with TRBD1. The junction had 17 bases not matched to a gene; V was cut back by 3 bases and J by 7 bases. This CDR3 is 18 amino acids long. CDR1 and CDR2 (germline): SGHRS, YFSETQ.

V and J are TRBV11-3 and TRBJ2-5; possibly TRBD1 for D (5 bases). The germline V gene has CDR1 SGHNT and CDR2 YENEEA. V dropped 8 bases and J dropped 12 bases, with 16 bases sitting between them. The CDR3 is made up of 11 amino acids. This chain's CDR3 is CASLIRFREYF. For the CDR3, the DNA is TGTGCCAGCCTGATTAGGTTCAGGGAGTACTTC.

V is TRBV29-1 and J is TRBJ2-5, with a weak D call TRBD1 (6 bases). V lost 7 bases and J 5 bases, leaving 20 bases between the germline ends. In germline, CDR1 is SQVTM, CDR2 ANQGSEA. The CDR3 consists of 14 residues. As DNA, the CDR3 is TGCAGCGCCACAGGGAGTTACAATAGGGAGACCCAGTACTTC. Translated, it gives CSATGSYNRETQYF.